A selection of T cell receptor beta chains follows, all from one sample in a study of neoadjuvant anti-PD-1 for oral cavity cancer. Generated by immunoSEQ multiplex PCR, the TCRdb table keeps only in-frame clones and is missing some. The sample shows roughly 15,000 clones, 60% to 75% of them seen only once. The specimen comprised PBMCs, sampled after nivolumab (anti-PD-1) treatment. These receptor sequences come from a person between 40 and 79 years old with oral cavity squamous cell carcinoma. CDR3s include the opening cysteine and the closing phenylalanine or tryptophan. The D gene is left open where the match is weak. Size is omitted from some rows. Given values are once, few, many or a class for expanded clones.

j_gene,abundance,d_gene,v_gene,len,CDR3aa,CDR3nt
TRBJ2-1,few,NA,TRBV19,15,CASSMSGLPNNEQFF,TGTGCCAGTAGTATGAGCGGACTACCAAACAATGAGCAGTTCTTC
TRBJ2-7,NA,NA,TRBV28,14,CASSRTGDSYEQYF,TGTGCCAGCAGTCGTACAGGGGACTCGTACGAGCAGTACTTC
TRBJ1-5,few,NA,TRBV6-5,13,CASSLQIYQPQHF,TGTGCCAGCAGTCTCCAAATCTATCAGCCCCAGCATTTT
TRBJ2-1,once,NA,TRBV9,12,CASSVVDREQFF,TGTGCCAGCAGCGTAGTGGACAGAGAGCAGTTCTTC
TRBJ2-1,once,TRBD1,TRBV2,16,CATQRPGTGAYNEQFF,TGTGCCACCCAGAGGCCCGGGACAGGGGCCTACAATGAGCAGTTCTTC
TRBJ1-1,NA,NA,TRBV6-5,15,CASSYSEGTGTEAFF,TGTGCCAGCAGTTACTCTGAAGGGACGGGCACTGAAGCTTTCTTT
TRBJ2-5,once,NA,TRBV19,14,CASSKSGNLETQYF,TGTGCCAGTAGTAAGTCCGGGAATCTGGAGACCCAGTACTTC
TRBJ2-7,NA,NA,TRBV28,13,CASLNTVTYEQYF,TGTGCCAGCCTCAACACAGTTACCTACGAGCAGTACTTC
TRBJ2-7,few,NA,TRBV2,14,CASRTRGSFYEQYF,TGTGCCAGCAGAACTAGGGGGAGTTTCTACGAGCAGTACTTC
TRBJ1-2,NA,NA,TRBV6-1,14,CASSLQEVGYGYTF,TGTGCCAGCAGCCTACAGGAGGTCGGCTATGGCTACACCTTC
TRBJ2-5,NA,TRBD2,TRBV27,16,CASSPTGLAGSETQYF,TGTGCCAGCAGTCCCACGGGACTAGCGGGATCAGAGACCCAGTACTTC
TRBJ2-5,NA,NA,TRBV5-4,12,CASSLVEETQYF,TGTGCCAGCAGCTTGGTGGAAGAGACCCAGTACTTC
TRBJ2-2,NA,TRBD1,TRBV11-3,18,CASSLAATQGAGSGELFF,TGTGCCAGCAGCTTAGCAGCAACACAGGGGGCTGGATCCGGGGAGCTGTTTTTT
TRBJ2-5,NA,NA,TRBV4-2,15,CASSQGQGGAETQYF,TGTGCCAGCAGCCAAGGACAGGGAGGCGCGGAGACCCAGTACTTC
TRBJ2-1,NA,TRBD1,TRBV6-5,13,CASKGQVFSEQFF,TGTGCCAGCAAGGGACAGGTTTTCAGTGAGCAGTTCTTC
TRBJ1-1,NA,NA,TRBV6-5,12,CASSEVGTEAFF,TGTGCCAGCAGTGAGGTAGGAACTGAAGCTTTCTTT
TRBJ2-1,NA,TRBD2,TRBV29-1,17,CSHPGLAGVFPYNEQFF,TGCAGCCACCCCGGACTAGCGGGAGTATTCCCCTACAATGAGCAGTTCTTC
TRBJ1-4,NA,NA,TRBV4-1,16,CASSQGEKAGNEKLFF,TGCGCCAGCAGCCAAGGGGAGAAGGCAGGGAATGAAAAACTGTTTTTT
TRBJ1-1,NA,NA,TRBV18,15,CASSPSRSGYTEAFF,TGTGCCAGCTCACCAAGTAGGTCGGGGTACACTGAAGCTTTCTTT
TRBJ1-2,NA,TRBD1,TRBV6-1,15,CASSEEEGAVFGYTF,TGTGCCAGCAGTGAAGAGGAGGGGGCTGTCTTCGGCTACACCTTC
TRBJ1-2,NA,NA,TRBV30,11,CAGRGENGYTF,TGTGCCGGAAGAGGGGAGAACGGCTACACCTTC
TRBJ2-1,NA,TRBD2,TRBV2,15,CASSESGRGYNEQFF,TGTGCCAGCAGTGAGAGCGGGAGGGGCTACAATGAGCAGTTCTTC
TRBJ1-1,once,NA,TRBV7-8,13,CASSIFVTGEAFF,TGTGCCAGCAGCATTTTCGTCACAGGCGAAGCTTTCTTT
TRBJ1-2,few,NA,TRBV6-1,15,CASSEEAEANYGYTF,TGTGCCAGCAGTGAAGAAGCAGAAGCTAACTATGGCTACACCTTC
TRBJ2-1,once,NA,TRBV10-2,15,CASRPTEGGRNEQFF,TGCGCCAGCCGCCCAACGGAGGGTGGTAGAAATGAGCAGTTCTTC
TRBJ2-7,few,NA,TRBV28,17,CASAVRRTEAPSYEQYF,TGTGCCAGCGCGGTGCGTCGGACTGAAGCTCCCTCATACGAGCAGTACTTC
TRBJ2-1,NA,TRBD2,TRBV9,16,CASSVSSGISYNEQFF,TGTGCCAGCAGCGTCTCTAGCGGCATCTCCTACAATGAGCAGTTCTTC
TRBJ2-5,NA,NA,TRBV4-1,16,CASSQDGTGVQETQYF,TGCGCCAGCAGCCAAGATGGTACGGGGGTCCAAGAGACCCAGTACTTC
TRBJ2-5,NA,NA,TRBV7-7,14,CASSLAQATETQYF,TGTGCTAGCAGCTTAGCGCAGGCAACAGAGACCCAGTACTTC
TRBJ2-7,NA,NA,TRBV5-6,12,CASSLRRYEQYF,TGTGCCAGCAGCTTGAGGAGGTACGAGCAGTACTTC
TRBJ2-1,NA,TRBD2,TRBV30,14,CAWSRGLAGPEQFF,TGTGCCTGGAGCCGAGGACTAGCGGGCCCCGAGCAGTTCTTC
TRBJ2-5,NA,NA,TRBV7-8,15,CASSLEGLRGETQYF,TGTGCCAGCAGCTTAGAGGGGCTTCGGGGTGAGACCCAGTACTTC
TRBJ2-3,NA,TRBD2,TRBV5-8,17,CASSLGRWTSGTDTQYF,TGTGCCAGCAGCTTGGGCCGGTGGACTAGCGGCACAGATACGCAGTATTTT
TRBJ2-6,NA,NA,TRBV11-2,15,CASSLRISGANVLTF,TGTGCCAGCAGCCTCAGAATCTCTGGGGCCAACGTCCTGACTTTC
TRBJ2-1,NA,NA,TRBV9,15,CASSPQMSNYNEQFF,TGTGCCAGCAGCCCCCAGATGTCTAACTACAATGAGCAGTTCTTC
TRBJ2-2,few,TRBD1,TRBV10-2,15,CASSRDRVSTGELFF,TGCGCCAGCAGTAGGGACAGGGTGTCCACCGGGGAGCTGTTTTTT
TRBJ2-2,NA,NA,TRBV6-5,16,CASSLAREVRTGELFF,TGTGCCAGCAGTTTAGCCAGGGAAGTGCGGACCGGGGAGCTGTTTTTT
TRBJ2-5,once,NA,TRBV5-1,14,CASSLVNTQETQYF,TGCGCCAGCAGCTTGGTGAACACCCAAGAGACCCAGTACTTC
TRBJ1-2,NA,NA,TRBV28,12,CASRERDYGYTF,TGTGCCAGCAGGGAGAGGGACTATGGCTACACCTTC
TRBJ2-2,NA,TRBD2,TRBV19,15,CASSPTSGVTGELFF,TGTGCCAGTAGCCCGACTAGCGGGGTAACCGGGGAGCTGTTTTTT
TRBJ2-1,NA,NA,TRBV9,15,CANGDRRASGNEQFF,TGTGCCAACGGGGATCGGAGGGCCTCGGGTAATGAGCAGTTCTTC
TRBJ2-3,NA,TRBD2,TRBV10-2,14,CASTPTSGRDTQYF,TGCGCCAGCACCCCGACTAGCGGGAGAGATACGCAGTATTTT
TRBJ2-1,NA,TRBD2,TRBV7-8,19,CASTPGLAGAPGSYNEQFF,TGTGCCAGCACTCCCGGACTAGCGGGAGCCCCCGGCTCCTACAATGAGCAGTTCTTC
TRBJ2-1,NA,TRBD2,TRBV25-1,16,CASSDLAGGQNNEQFF,TGTGCCAGCAGTGACTTAGCGGGAGGGCAGAACAATGAGCAGTTCTTC
TRBJ2-7,NA,TRBD2,TRBV14,20,CASSRPAGGREPIDSYEQYF,TGTGCCAGCAGCCGACCAGCGGGAGGGAGAGAGCCCATAGACTCCTACGAGCAGTACTTC
TRBJ1-2,NA,TRBD1,TRBV6-5,16,CASSYLRTGGGYGYTF,TGTGCCAGCAGTTACTTGCGGACAGGAGGGGGCTATGGCTACACCTTC
TRBJ2-6,NA,NA,TRBV29-1,14,CSVDQGSGANVLTF,TGCAGCGTTGATCAGGGGTCTGGGGCCAACGTCCTGACTTTC
TRBJ1-1,NA,NA,TRBV7-9,14,CASSQMQANTEAFF,TGTGCCAGCAGCCAGATGCAGGCGAACACTGAAGCTTTCTTT
TRBJ2-6,NA,NA,TRBV27,14,CASSFSSGANVLTF,TGTGCCAGCAGTTTTAGTTCGGGGGCCAACGTCCTGACTTTC
TRBJ2-2,NA,TRBD2,TRBV6-5,15,CASGRSGSGTGELFF,TGTGCCTCTGGGAGAAGCGGGAGCGGAACCGGGGAGCTGTTTTTT
TRBJ1-2,NA,TRBD1,TRBV6-1,13,CASHAGQDYGYTF,TGTGCCAGCCACGCGGGACAGGACTATGGCTACACCTTC
TRBJ2-4,NA,NA,TRBV4-1,17,CASSQPGGKDGKNIQYF,TGCGCCAGCAGCCAGCCAGGGGGGAAGGACGGCAAAAACATTCAGTACTTC
TRBJ1-4,NA,NA,TRBV23-1,16,CASRLPAGGANEKLFF,TGCGCCAGCAGGCTCCCAGCCGGGGGAGCTAATGAAAAACTGTTTTTT
TRBJ1-1,NA,NA,TRBV4-2,19,CASSQEIPGLRTMNTEAFF,TGTGCCAGCAGCCAAGAAATTCCGGGACTGCGAACCATGAACACTGAAGCTTTCTTT
TRBJ2-5,NA,TRBD2,TRBV6-1,14,CASRLAGASETQYF,TGTGCCAGCAGGCTAGCGGGAGCCTCAGAGACCCAGTACTTC
TRBJ1-1,NA,TRBD1,TRBV6-6,13,CASSYTGETEAFF,TGTGCCAGCAGTTATACAGGGGAGACTGAAGCTTTCTTT